The sequence of this T cell receptor (beta chain) was determined in a study of control samples from healthy donors and cancer patients. This clone was seen a single time. Sequencing was performed with immunoSEQ multiplex PCR; in TCRdb, only in-frame clones are kept and a portion is missing. The data show about 52,000 clones, roughly 96% seen once. This CDR3 contains 16 residues. Germline CDR1 is LGHDT and CDR2 is YNNKEL (reference sequence). V lost 0 bases, J lost 2 bases, and 14 bases lay in between. The J gene is TRBJ2-7, the V gene TRBV3-1 (or the pseudogene TRBV3-2); D not resolved. The clonotype comes from a man aged 30 to 39 in good health. The sample comprised blood. As DNA, the CDR3 is TGTGCCAGCAGCCAAGATCAATGGACGGTGACCTACGAGCAGTACTTC. Translating it yields CASSQDQWTVTYEQYF.